This TCR beta chain was obtained from a study of blood T cell repertoires in COVID-19. Germline CDR1 KGHSH, CDR2 LQKENI. The CDR3 length is 15 residues. Losses at the gene ends were 9 bases for V and 3 bases for J; bases not matched to a gene: 10. Generated by immunoSEQ multiplex PCR, the TCRdb table keeps only in-frame clones and is missing some. The sample shows about 82,000 clones, over 70% of them seen only once. The sequenced material came from peripheral blood. The source of this sequence is a woman between 40 and 55 years old with active or convalescent COVID-19. This chain links TRBV18 with TRBJ2-2; 7 bases match TRBD1. The CDR3 region has the DNA TGTGCCAGTAGACAGGGAAACTCGGACACCGGGGAGCTGTTTTTT. As protein: CASRQGNSDTGELFF. Supplemented by reference TRBV18 and TRBJ2-2, the full variable domain reads NAGVMQNPRHLVRRRGQEARLRCSPMKGHSHVYWYRQLPEEGLKFMVYLQKENIIDESGMPKERFSAEFPKEGPSILRIQQVVRGDSAAYFCASRQGNSDTGELFFGEGSRLTVL.